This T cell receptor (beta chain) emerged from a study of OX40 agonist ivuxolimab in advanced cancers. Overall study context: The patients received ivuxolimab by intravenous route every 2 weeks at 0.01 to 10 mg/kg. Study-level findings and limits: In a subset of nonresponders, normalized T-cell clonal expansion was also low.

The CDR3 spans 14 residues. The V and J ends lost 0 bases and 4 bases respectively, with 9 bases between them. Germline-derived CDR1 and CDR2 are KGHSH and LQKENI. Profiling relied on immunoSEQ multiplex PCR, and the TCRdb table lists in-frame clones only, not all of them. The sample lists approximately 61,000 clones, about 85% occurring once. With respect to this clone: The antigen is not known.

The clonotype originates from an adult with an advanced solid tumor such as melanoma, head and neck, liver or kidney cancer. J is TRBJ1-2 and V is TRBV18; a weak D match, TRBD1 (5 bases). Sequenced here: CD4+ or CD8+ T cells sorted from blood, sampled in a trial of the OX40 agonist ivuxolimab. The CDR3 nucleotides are TGTGCCAGCTCACCACCGGGGCCAACCTATGGCTACACCTTC. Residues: CASSPPGPTYGYTF.